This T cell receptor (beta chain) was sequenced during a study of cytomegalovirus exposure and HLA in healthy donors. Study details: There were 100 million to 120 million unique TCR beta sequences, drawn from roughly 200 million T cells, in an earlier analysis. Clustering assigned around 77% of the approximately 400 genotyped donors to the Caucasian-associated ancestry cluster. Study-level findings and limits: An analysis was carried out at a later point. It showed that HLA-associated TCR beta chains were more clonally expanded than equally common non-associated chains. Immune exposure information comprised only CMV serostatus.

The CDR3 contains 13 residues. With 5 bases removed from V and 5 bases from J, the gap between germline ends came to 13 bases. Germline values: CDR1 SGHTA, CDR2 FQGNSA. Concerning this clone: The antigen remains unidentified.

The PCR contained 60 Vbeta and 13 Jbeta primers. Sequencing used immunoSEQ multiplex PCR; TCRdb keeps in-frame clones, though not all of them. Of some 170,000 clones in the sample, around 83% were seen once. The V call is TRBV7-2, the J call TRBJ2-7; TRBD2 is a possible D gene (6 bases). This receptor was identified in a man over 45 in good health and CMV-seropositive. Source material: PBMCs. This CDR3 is CASSLGSSDEQYF. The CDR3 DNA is TGTGCCAGCAGCCTCGGGAGTTCGGACGAGCAGTACTTC.